The sequence of this T cell receptor (beta chain) was determined in a study of human T cells and chemical hapten exposure (dated by TCRdb to the early 2020s). Notes on the research overall: For sensitization, 2% DPC in acetone was applied to an approximately 2 cm by approximately 2 cm area of upper inner arm skin. Blood samples were taken from patients before sensitization (week 0) and then at 2, 6 and about 24 weeks after DPC sensitization. The mostly female patient cohort included alopecia areata with under or over 50% scalp involvement, alopecia totalis and alopecia universalis. Libraries were pooled for sequencing, and per-sample TCR yields varied mainly because of small differences in library volumes within the pool. Throughout the study period of about 22 weeks, patients also received therapeutic DPC doses to the scalp every week. For TCR sequencing, blood came from 25 to 35 alopecia patients at anywhere from one to four time points (pre-sensitization, 2, 6 and 24 weeks). In alopecia patients, the study followed how the peripheral blood TCR repertoire changed in vivo over primary and secondary sensitization to diphenylcyclopropenone (DPC), a hapten. Patch tests used Finn chambers with 0.01% DPC on the upper back, scored after 6 days by International Contact Dermatitis Research Group standards. Paper-wide results and their limitations: DPC sensitization did not change the number of TCRs with a frequency above 1 in 1000, and there was no evidence of changes in global repertoire structure. Compared with pre-sensitization or healthy control sets, expanded TCRs formed significantly more large CDR3 similarity clusters, which is consistent with antigen-driven responses. Because every patient had alopecia, a presumed autoimmune disease, the patients' immune response might differ from that of healthy individuals. The number of PT1 expanded TCRs positively correlated with patch test score, significant at thresholds 8, 16 and 32 but not 4. Repeated subsampling changed both the strength of the expansion versus patch-test correlation and the threshold at which the correlation became significant.

Remarks on this clonotype: Its recognized antigen is unknown. No base-level quality is on record; no much larger clone is a single base apart.

The library was obtained by RACE. Sequencing instrument: NextSeq 500. Library preparation attached unique molecular identifiers to individual cDNA molecules for quantitative, reproducible TCR counting. From each blood RNA sample, both TCR alpha and TCR beta chains were sequenced. On the authors' methods: The median number of TCRs per sample was some 100,000, ranging from 23,224 to 690,600. The Decombinator software suite was used to annotate the V, J and CDR3 of the TCR reads. For PS versus PT1 abundance plots, all samples were subsampled to the same number of TCRs (28,000). Expanded TCRs were defined as absent before sensitization and observed at least eight times at the 2-week time point. TCRdb itself trimmed the public reads at Q25 with fastp, ran MiXCR and retained productive beta chains. For every CDR3 protein sequence, its rows merge into one entry that carries the most common genes and DNA. TCRdb's processing, not the authors', yielded these V and J calls. The sample has 180,000 or so distinct CDR3 sequences on record, more than 12% of them singletons. About 1.7% of the sample rests with the top ten.

V and J are truncated by 0 bases and 4 bases respectively, leaving an intervening sequence of 6 bases. CDR1 LNHDA and CDR2 SQIVND were looked up in the germline V gene (reference sequence). Counted from cysteine to phenylalanine, this CDR3 has 13 amino acids. The read is trimmed to its CDR3 DNA, 39 bases read in frame from base 1. This specimen's time point label, interpreted: patch test 1, 2 weeks after DPC sensitization. The treatment or condition label of this sample denotes: therapeutic diphenylcyclopropenone sensitization with weekly scalp DPC. Blood at each patch-test visit was drawn before the patch test was applied. Patients were considered eligible if aged 18 to 70, diagnosed with alopecia and deemed suitable for DPC therapy, and patients were excluded if pregnant. Total RNA was extracted from unfractionated whole blood that had been collected in Tempus Blood RNA tubes.

Material: whole blood, obtained in connection with sensitization to the hapten diphenylcyclopropenone (DPC). The chain is encoded by TRBV19 joined to TRBJ1-2, and perhaps TRBD1 as D gene, on 5 matching bases. The TCR was taken from a woman in her 30s with alopecia areata. Some clones in this sample may be carry-over from other donors' samples. The CDR3 protein: CASSIDRAYGYTF. The DNA reads TGTGCCAGTAGTATAGACAGGGCCTATGGCTACACCTTC.